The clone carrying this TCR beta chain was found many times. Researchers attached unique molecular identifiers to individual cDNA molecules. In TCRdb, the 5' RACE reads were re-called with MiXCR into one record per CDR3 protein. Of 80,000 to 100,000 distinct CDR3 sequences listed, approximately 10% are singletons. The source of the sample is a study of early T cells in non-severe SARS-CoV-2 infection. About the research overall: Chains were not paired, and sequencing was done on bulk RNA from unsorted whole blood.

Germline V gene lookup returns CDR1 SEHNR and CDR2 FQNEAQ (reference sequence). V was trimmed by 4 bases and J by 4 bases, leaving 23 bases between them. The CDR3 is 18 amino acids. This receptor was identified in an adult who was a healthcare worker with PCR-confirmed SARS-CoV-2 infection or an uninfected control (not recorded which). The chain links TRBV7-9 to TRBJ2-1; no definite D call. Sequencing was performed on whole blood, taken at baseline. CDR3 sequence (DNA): TGTGCCAGCAGCTCCACACAACTTGTCGAGATGGGATACAATGAGCAGTTCTTC. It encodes CASSSTQLVEMGYNEQFF.